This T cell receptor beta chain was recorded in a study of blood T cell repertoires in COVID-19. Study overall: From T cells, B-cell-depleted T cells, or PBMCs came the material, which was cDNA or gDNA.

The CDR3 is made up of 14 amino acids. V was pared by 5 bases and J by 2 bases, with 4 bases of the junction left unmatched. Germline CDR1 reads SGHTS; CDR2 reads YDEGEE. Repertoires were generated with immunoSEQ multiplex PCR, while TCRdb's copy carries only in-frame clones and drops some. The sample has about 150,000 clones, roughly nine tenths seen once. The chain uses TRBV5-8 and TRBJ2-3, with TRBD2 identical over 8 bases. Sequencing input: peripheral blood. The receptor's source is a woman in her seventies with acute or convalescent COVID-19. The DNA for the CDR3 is TGTGCCAGCAGAACTAGCGGTTCCACAGATACGCAGTATTTT. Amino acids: CASRTSGSTDTQYF.